This entry lists 22 T cell receptor beta chains sequenced from one sample in a study of OX40 agonist ivuxolimab in advanced cancers. TCRdb keeps only in-frame clones here, not all; method: immunoSEQ multiplex PCR. The sample lists 95,000 to 100,000 clones, 90% seen once, with around 1.5% in the top ten. Here the sequenced sample was CD4+ or CD8+ T cells sorted from blood, taken in a trial of the OX40 agonist ivuxolimab. All receptors come from an adult with an advanced solid tumor such as melanoma, head and neck, liver or kidney cancer.

This clone was detected a few times. This chain joins TRBV28 and TRBJ1-5; D perhaps matches TRBD1 (5 bases). V was shortened by 6 bases and J by 1 base, with 13 bases between the two germline ends. The germline gives CDR1 MDHEN, CDR2 SYDVKM. This CDR3 is built from 15 residues. In DNA, the CDR3 is TGTGCCAGCAGGGGATGGGGGGTCAGCAATCAGCCCCAGCATTTT. The encoded protein is CASRGWGVSNQPQHF. The variable domain in full, with the rest retrieved from reference TRBV28 and TRBJ1-5, is DVKVTQSSRYLVKRTGEKVFLECVQDMDHENMFWYRQDPGLGLRLIYFSYDVKMKEKGDIPEGYSVSREKKERFSLILESASTNQTSMYLCASRGWGVSNQPQHFGDGTRLSIL.

The chain recombines TRBV9 with TRBJ2-1, with unresolved D. The ends were cut back, 1 base at V and 9 bases at J, with 14 bases in the middle. The CDR3 contains 14 residues. Germline V gene sequence: CDR1 SGDLS, CDR2 YYNGEE. In DNA form, the CDR3 reads TGTGCCAGCAGCGTAAGGGCAGATACTGGTGAGCAGTTCTTC. Protein product: CASSVRADTGEQFF.

CDR3 sequence (DNA): TGTGCCAGCAGGGGGGTTGCCGAAGCTTTCTTT. The encoded protein is CASRGVAEAFF. The chain is built from TRBV6-5 and TRBJ1-1, with TRBD1 as a possible D gene (5 bases). Germline V lookup: CDR1 MNHEY, CDR2 SVGAGI. The ends were cut back, 6 bases at V and 8 bases at J, with 10 bases in the middle. CDR3 size: 11 residues.

The chain is built from TRBV7-9 and TRBJ1-2, with D maybe TRBD1 (5 bases). Germline CDR1 SEHNR, CDR2 FQNEAQ (reference sequence). Deletions cut 5 bases from V and 3 bases from J, with 19 bases between. The CDR3 totals 16 residues. The CDR3 coding sequence is TGTGCCAGCAGCCTTCGAAGTCGGGGGTCGGACTATGGCTACACCTTC. Amino acids: CASSLRSRGSDYGYTF.

The chain links TRBV9 to TRBJ2-3; the match to TRBD2 covers 13 bases. With 0 bases clipped from V and 7 bases from J, the junction kept 5 bases outside the gene matches. This CDR3 contains 16 residues. CDR1 is SGDLS and CDR2 is YYNGEE in the germline V gene. This CDR3 reads CASSVERTSGGNTQYF. The CDR3 DNA reads as TGTGCCAGCAGCGTAGAAAGGACTAGCGGGGGAAATACGCAGTATTTT.

The chain is built from TRBV28 and TRBJ1-2, with 9 bases fitting TRBD1. The germline gives CDR1 MDHEN, CDR2 SYDVKM. CDR3 length: 13 amino acids. V lost 5 bases to trimming and J lost 8 bases; unmatched junction nucleotides: 6. The CDR3 DNA sequence: TGTGCCAGCAGTCAGACAGGGGGGAACGGCTACACCTTC. Its protein is CASSQTGGNGYTF.

This chain uses TRBV28 with TRBJ1-5; tentative D call: TRBD1 (5 bases). The V end lost 4 bases, the J end lost 7 bases, and 23 bases lay between the germline ends. CDR3 length: 17 amino acids. Looked up from germline, CDR1 is MDHEN and CDR2 is SYDVKM. This chain's CDR3 is CASSSQGVWAGDQPQHF. CDR3 bases: TGTGCCAGCAGTTCCCAGGGCGTGTGGGCCGGGGACCAGCCCCAGCATTTT. Together with reference TRBV28 and TRBJ1-5, the CDR3 gives the full variable domain: DVKVTQSSRYLVKRTGEKVFLECVQDMDHENMFWYRQDPGLGLRLIYFSYDVKMKEKGDIPEGYSVSREKKERFSLILESASTNQTSMYLCASSSQGVWAGDQPQHFGDGTRLSIL.

The chain combines TRBV2 with TRBJ1-1; 7 bases align to TRBD1. The CDR3 has 14 amino acids. The germline V gene has CDR1 SNHLY and CDR2 FYNNEI. Trimming took 2 bases from V and 3 from J; bases not matched to a gene: 3. CDR3 protein: CASSEPGQYTEAFF. CDR3 sequence (DNA): TGTGCCAGCAGTGAACCGGGACAGTACACTGAAGCTTTCTTT.

The CDR3 is CSVETGSYEQYF. The CDR3 DNA reads as TGCAGCGTTGAAACGGGTTCCTACGAGCAGTACTTC. V gene TRBV29-1 combines with J gene TRBJ2-7; D is ambiguous. Trimming took off 2 bases at V and 1 base at J, with 6 bases between the two ends. Germline V gene data show CDR1 as SQVTM and CDR2 as ANQGSEA. The CDR3 covers 12 residues.

This clone has at least ten counts. The chain has TRBV4-1 and TRBJ2-1; D perhaps matches TRBD2 (6 bases). The germline CDR1 and CDR2 sequences are MGHRA and YSYEKL. The V gene lost 3 bases and the J gene lost 0 bases, with 21 bases spanning the gap. The CDR3 totals 19 residues. Written as DNA, the CDR3 is TGCGCCAGCAGCCATCAGTTACGGACTATAAAATACTCCTACAATGAGCAGTTCTTC. Translating it yields CASSHQLRTIKYSYNEQFF.

J is TRBJ1-1 and V is TRBV4-2, with 9 positions matching TRBD1. The CDR3 has 16 amino acids. Germline trimming cut 3 bases from V and 7 bases from J; bases unmatched to any gene: 12. Germline values: CDR1 LGHNA, CDR2 YNFKEQ. CDR3 DNA sequence: TGTGCCAGCAGCCACCCATCCGGGACAGGGCGTCTTGAAGCTTTCTTT. Its translation is CASSHPSGTGRLEAFF.

The gene calls are TRBV11-3 and TRBJ1-2; the match to TRBD1 covers 8 bases. The germline V gene encodes CDR1 SGHNT and CDR2 YENEEA. V shed 7 bases, J shed 4 bases, and the junction held 8 bases outside the gene matches. The CDR3 sequence is 14 residues long. CDR3 in DNA: TGTGCCAGCACCCTGACAGGGGAAGGCTATGGCTACACCTTC. Translation gives CASTLTGEGYGYTF.

The J gene is TRBJ1-5, the V gene TRBV7-2; D perhaps matches TRBD1 (5 bases). V dropped 0 bases and J dropped 1 base, with 7 bases sitting between them. The length of the CDR3 is 15 residues. Germline CDR1 SGHTA, CDR2 FQGNSA. DNA for the CDR3: TGTGCCAGCAGCTTAGCCGGGGGAAGCAATCAGCCCCAGCATTTT. Translated, it gives CASSLAGGSNQPQHF. The full variable domain, with the rest looked up from reference TRBV7-2 and TRBJ1-5, is GAGVSQSPSNKVTEKGKDVELRCDPISGHTALYWYRQSLGQGLEFLIYFQGNSAPDKSGLPSDRFSAERTGGSVSTLTIQRTQQEDSAVYLCASSLAGGSNQPQHFGDGTRLSIL.

This clone was found once. The chain has TRBV28 and TRBJ1-2; D gene ambiguous. The V gene lost 3 bases and the J gene lost 4 bases, with 6 bases spanning the gap. This CDR3 is 12 amino acids long. The germline gives CDR1 MDHEN, CDR2 SYDVKM. The chain's CDR3 is CASSLQIYGYTF. CDR3 sequence (DNA): TGTGCCAGCAGTTTGCAGATCTATGGCTACACCTTC.

The chain is built from TRBV7-6 and TRBJ1-4, with 9 nucleotides matching TRBD1. The CDR3 consists of 15 residues. CDR1 is SGHVS, CDR2 FNYEAQ, per germline. The trim removed 3 bases at V and 4 bases at J, leaving 3 bases unmatched. The CDR3 nucleotides are TGTGCCAGCAGCTTTCGACAGGGGGATAATGAAAAACTGTTTTTT. Its protein product is CASSFRQGDNEKLFF.

The CDR3 loop is CAWSENLTGRTGELFF. The DNA for the CDR3 is TGTGCCTGGAGTGAGAATTTGACAGGGCGAACCGGGGAGCTGTTTTTT. The chain employs TRBV30 and TRBJ2-2; 7 bases fit TRBD1. CDR1 and CDR2 (germline): GTSNPN, SVGIG (reference sequence). J lost 5 bases, V lost 1 base, and 10 bases had no gene match. This CDR3 contains 16 residues.

The CDR3 sequence: CAWTVGRQSGNQPQHF. CDR3 bases: TGTGCCTGGACCGTCGGGCGCCAAAGCGGCAATCAGCCCCAGCATTTT. V and J are TRBV30 and TRBJ1-5; no definite D call. CDR1 and CDR2 from the germline V gene are GTSNPN and SVGIG (reference sequence). Trimming took 4 bases from V and 2 from J, leaving 18 bases between them. CDR3 length equals 16 residues.

The V gene is TRBV30, the J gene TRBJ1-6, with a possible D match to TRBD1 (5 bases). The V and J ends lost 1 base and 5 bases respectively, with 6 bases between them. Germline CDR1 reads GTSNPN; CDR2 reads SVGIG (reference sequence). The CDR3 is made up of 13 amino acids. The CDR3, as DNA: TGTGCCTGGAGTGAGGGGAATAATTCACCCCTCCACTTT. Protein product: CAWSEGNNSPLHF. Filled out from reference TRBV30 and TRBJ1-6, the complete variable domain reads SQTIHQWPATLVQPVGSPLSLECTVEGTSNPNLYWYRQAAGRGLQLLFYSVGIGQISSEVPQNLSASRPQDRQFILSSKKLLLSDSGFYLCAWSEGNNSPLHFGNGTRLTVT.

J is TRBJ1-2 and V is TRBV19, with D unresolved. Trimming stripped 5 bases from V and 5 bases from J, with 6 bases between. The CDR3 has 11 residues. Germline loops: CDR1 LNHDA, CDR2 SQIVND (reference sequence). The CDR3 coding sequence is TGTGCCAGTAGTGAACGGTATGGCTACACCTTC. This codes for CASSERYGYTF.

The gene calls are TRBV27 and TRBJ2-7; perhaps D is TRBD1 or TRBD2 (5 bases each). The CDR3 spans 17 residues. V lost 2 bases and J 0 bases, leaving 17 bases between the germline ends. From germline, CDR1 is MNHEY and CDR2 SMNVEV (reference sequence). CDR3 residues: CASSLMAGTLSSYEQYF. In DNA, the CDR3 is TGTGCCAGCAGTTTAATGGCCGGGACCCTAAGCTCCTACGAGCAGTACTTC.

The chain employs TRBV5-1 and TRBJ2-3, with 8 bases aligning to TRBD2. Germline trimming cut 5 bases from V and 2 bases from J; bases unmatched to any gene: 4. The CDR3 is made up of 14 amino acids. The germline gives CDR1 SGHRS, CDR2 YFSETQ. CDR3 residues: CASRREGNTDTQYF. In nucleotides, the CDR3 is TGCGCCAGCAGACGGGAGGGCAACACAGATACGCAGTATTTT.

This clone was counted once. The V gene is TRBV2, the J gene TRBJ1-5; D not resolved. Germline loops: CDR1 SNHLY, CDR2 FYNNEI. The V gene lost 3 bases and the J gene lost 6 bases, with 6 bases spanning the gap. This CDR3 comprises 12 residues. DNA of the CDR3: TGTGCCAGCAGTGACGGATCTCAGCCCCAGCATTTT. This gives the protein CASSDGSQPQHF.